The clone carrying this T cell receptor delta chain is categorized as medium-sized. The junction departs from germline at one end; a sequencing error may be responsible. CDR1 and CDR2 from the germline V gene are GEAIGNYY and EKD. CDR3 length equals 20 residues. These data originate in a study of gamma-delta T cells after stem cell transplantation. TCRdb re-called clones from the RT-PCR reads using CATT. Of around 2,400 delta-chain clones in the sample, approximately 1.4% were seen once. The chain links TRDV2 to TRDJ3; TRDD3 matches 10 bases. Sequencing used gamma-delta T cells. This receptor was obtained from a human donor. It is not recorded whose cells these are; they may come from a transplant donor. CDR3 in DNA: TGTGCCTGTGACACCGGCGGTGGGGGATACCATCCCTGGGGCACCCAACAGATGTTTTTC. It yields the protein CACDTGGGGYHPWGTQQMFF.